The 21 T cell receptor beta chains reported below all come from one sample, sequenced in a study of blood T cell repertoires in COVID-19. Measured with immunoSEQ multiplex PCR; TCRdb has only the in-frame clones, and not every one. The data show some 120,000 clones, approximately 88% seen once. The sample taken for sequencing was peripheral blood. All receptors derive from a woman aged 70-85 years with acute or convalescent COVID-19.

This clone has only a few counts. The chain combines TRBV18 with TRBJ1-5; perhaps TRBD1 as D (6 bases). This CDR3 region has 16 residues. The germline V gene encodes CDR1 KGHSH and CDR2 LQKENI. The V gene lost 2 bases and the J gene lost 0 bases, with 11 bases spanning the gap. The CDR3 DNA is TGTGCCAGCTCACCAAGTGACAGGCGTAGCAATCAGCCCCAGCATTTT. Its translation is CASSPSDRRSNQPQHF.

This chain connects TRBV28 to TRBJ1-5; D ambiguous. The CDR3 spans 12 residues. The germline CDR1 and CDR2 sequences are MDHEN and SYDVKM. V lost 3 bases and J lost 4, with 4 bases in between. CDR3: CASSFYNQPQHF. The CDR3 DNA sequence: TGTGCCAGCAGTTTTTATAATCAGCCCCAGCATTTT.

This rearrangement joins TRBV11-2 to TRBJ2-7; possible D gene TRBD1, 6 bases. V gave up 5 bases and J gave up 1 base, with 12 bases separating them. The CDR3 consists of 14 residues. Germline loops: CDR1 SGHAT, CDR2 FQNNGV. CDR3 nucleotides: TGTGCCAGCAGCCGGACCGGGACATCCTACGAGCAGTACTTC. It specifies CASSRTGTSYEQYF.

The genes are TRBV5-4 and TRBJ1-5; weak D call: TRBD1 (6 bases). The CDR3 totals 15 residues. Trimming left V 4 bases short and J 6 bases short, with 17 bases between. Germline V gene data show CDR1 as SGHNT and CDR2 as YYREEE (reference sequence). CDR3 in DNA: TGTGCCAGCAGCACGGACAGAGGAGAGGTTCAGCCCCAGCATTTT. This gives the protein CASSTDRGEVQPQHF.

The chain links TRBV15 to TRBJ2-2; weak D call: TRBD2 (5 bases). Germline CDR1 is LNHNV and CDR2 is YYDKDF (reference sequence). Trimming left V 2 bases short and J 0 bases short, with 7 bases between. CDR3 length: 15 residues. Here the CDR3 DNA reads TGTGCCACCAGCAGACGGACTCCGAACACCGGGGAGCTGTTTTTT. Translated, it gives CATSRRTPNTGELFF.

The chain uses TRBV4-1 and TRBJ2-1; D is perhaps TRBD1 (5 bases). Germline loops: CDR1 MGHRA, CDR2 YSYEKL. The CDR3 runs 14 residues. V was pared by 4 bases and J by 6 bases, with 13 bases between. The CDR3 nucleotides read TGCGCCAGCAGCCCTCAGGAACAGGTCAATGAGCAGTTCTTC. Translation: CASSPQEQVNEQFF.

This clone was observed a single time. The rearrangement joins TRBV11-3 to TRBJ2-3, with TRBD2 matching over 13 bases. The V gene end was trimmed by 2 bases and the J gene end by 4 bases; junction bases not matched to a gene: 6. This CDR3 is 17 amino acids long. The germline V gene encodes CDR1 SGHNT and CDR2 YENEEA. This chain's CDR3 is CASSLSVTSGGADTQYF. The CDR3 region has the DNA TGTGCCAGCAGCTTATCAGTAACTAGCGGGGGGGCAGATACGCAGTATTTT.

The gene calls are TRBV13 and TRBJ2-3; 9 nucleotides match TRBD1. The V gene's germline CDR1 is PRHDT and CDR2 FYEKMQ (reference sequence). J was trimmed by 2 bases and V by 5 bases; bases with no gene match: 5. This CDR3 region has 15 residues. Here the CDR3 DNA reads TGTGCCAGCAGCCCACAGGGGGCTGCCACAGATACGCAGTATTTT. Amino acid sequence: CASSPQGAATDTQYF.

This clone was detected once. J is TRBJ2-7 and V is TRBV27, with 15 bases identical to TRBD2. Looked up from germline, CDR1 is MNHEY and CDR2 is SMNVEV (reference sequence). The CDR3 loop spans 19 amino acids. Trimming took 3 bases from V and 6 from J; bases not matched to a gene: 15. The CDR3 loop is CASSFPGLAGGPGCGEQYF. The CDR3 bases are TGTGCCAGCAGTTTCCCCGGACTAGCGGGAGGGCCGGGATGTGGCGAGCAGTACTTC.

This clone has only one observation. The rearrangement links TRBV18 to TRBJ2-5; D may be TRBD1 (5 bases). The CDR3 is 13 amino acids. Deletions cut 3 bases from V and 3 bases from J, with 8 bases between. CDR1 is KGHSH and CDR2 is LQKENI in the germline V gene. This CDR3 reads CASSPGREETQYF. The CDR3 DNA sequence: TGTGCCAGCTCACCGGGCAGGGAAGAGACCCAGTACTTC.

The chain joins TRBV7-8 to TRBJ1-5; D is uncertain. The CDR3 is 13 residues long. The V end lost 4 bases, the J end lost 7 bases, and 11 bases lay between the germline ends. The germline V gene encodes CDR1 SGHVS and CDR2 FQNEAQ. In DNA form, the CDR3 reads TGTGCCAGCAGCTCTGGGGAGGACCAGCCCCAGCATTTT. Amino acid sequence: CASSSGEDQPQHF.

This clone was detected only once. The CDR3 DNA is TGTGCCAGCAGCTGGACAGGGGGAAGCGAGCAGTACTTC. Protein: CASSWTGGSEQYF. The chain recombines TRBV7-9 with TRBJ2-7; TRBD1 matches 10 bases. Germline V gene sequence: CDR1 SEHNR, CDR2 FQNEAQ (reference sequence). The CDR3 has 13 amino acids. J lost 6 bases, V lost 4 bases, and 3 bases had no gene match.

The sample holds a few counts of this clone. Here the CDR3 DNA reads TGTGCCAGCAGCTTAGGTGCGGGAGGGTCCTACAATGAGCAGTTCTTC. Amino acid sequence: CASSLGAGGSYNEQFF. The J gene is TRBJ2-1, the V gene TRBV7-8; the match to TRBD2 covers 9 bases. This CDR3 spans 16 amino acids. Unmatched junction bases numbered 2, after V lost 1 base and J lost 1 base. Per the germline V gene, CDR1 is SGHVS and CDR2 is FQNEAQ.

The V and J genes are TRBV14 and TRBJ2-7; 8 nucleotides line up with TRBD1. The germline V gene encodes CDR1 SGHDN and CDR2 FVKESK. V lost 4 bases, J lost 1 base, and 9 bases stayed unmatched. CDR3 length: 16 amino acids. In DNA form, the CDR3 reads TGTGCCAGCAGCCCGCTCCCGGGACAGGCGTCCTACGAGCAGTACTTC. This codes for CASSPLPGQASYEQYF.

The rearrangement links TRBV5-1 to TRBJ2-3; the match to TRBD1 covers 7 bases. The CDR3 spans 15 residues. With 5 bases clipped from V and 2 bases from J, the junction kept 8 bases outside the gene matches. Germline lookup yields CDR1 SGHRS and CDR2 YFSETQ. The CDR3 region has the DNA TGCGCCAGCAGTCTCCAGCAGGGGGTCACAGATACGCAGTATTTT. Translated, it gives CASSLQQGVTDTQYF.

The chain links TRBV5-1 to TRBJ1-4; D is ambiguous. CDR3 length: 15 residues. The V end was cut by 5 bases, the J end by 1 base, with 12 bases between. CDR1 SGHRS and CDR2 YFSETQ come from the germline V gene. In DNA, the CDR3 is TGCGCCAGCAGAGCGACGCTGGGAACTAATGAAAAACTGTTTTTT. Protein sequence: CASRATLGTNEKLFF.

The rearrangement uses TRBV5-8 and TRBJ2-6; D may be TRBD1 (5 bases). CDR1 is SGHTS, CDR2 YDEGEE, per germline. The V end lost 5 bases, the J end lost 0 bases, and 9 bases lay between the germline ends. This CDR3 is 15 amino acids long. The CDR3 DNA reads TGTGCCAGCAGGCGACAGTCCTCTGGGGCCAACGTCCTGACTTTC. Translated, it gives CASRRQSSGANVLTF.

V is TRBV6-5 and J is TRBJ1-1, with TRBD1 identical over 9 bases. CDR1 and CDR2 from the germline V gene are MNHEY and SVGAGI. The CDR3 is 14 amino acids. Trimming at V came to 6 bases and at J to 9 bases, leaving 11 bases not matched to a gene. The CDR3 spells CASRTTGGEIKAFF. The DNA of the CDR3 is TGTGCCAGCAGAACCACAGGGGGCGAGATCAAAGCTTTCTTT.

The chain employs TRBV19 and TRBJ1-3; D is possibly TRBD1 (6 bases). Germline V CDR1 and CDR2: LNHDA, SQIVND (reference sequence). V lost 6 bases, J lost 4 bases, and 16 bases lay in between. CDR3 size: 15 residues. DNA for the CDR3: TGTGCCAGTAGCAAACAGGGAATGAAAGGAAACACCATATATTTT. Translation gives CASSKQGMKGNTIYF.

This sequence joins TRBV19 and TRBJ1-2; 8 bases map to TRBD1. The ends lost 4 bases at V and 4 bases at J; junction bases unmatched: 5. CDR3 length equals 14 residues. CDR1 and CDR2 (germline): LNHDA, SQIVND (reference sequence). CDR3 DNA sequence: TGTGCCAGTAGTAAGGACAGGGACGGCTATGGCTACACCTTC. It yields the protein CASSKDRDGYGYTF. The full variable domain, with the rest looked up from reference TRBV19 and TRBJ1-2, is DGGITQSPKYLFRKEGQNVTLSCEQNLNHDAMYWYRQDPGQGLRLIYYSQIVNDFQKGDIAEGYSVSREKKESFPLTVTSAQKNPTAFYLCASSKDRDGYGYTFGSGTRLTVV.

The chain uses TRBV12-5 and TRBJ2-5, with 7 bases aligning to TRBD1. CDR1 and CDR2 from the germline V gene are LGHNT and FRNRAP. V lost 1 base and J lost 4; bases outside the gene matches: 9. The CDR3 is 16 amino acids. In nucleotides, the CDR3 is TGTGCTAGTGGTTTGGGACGACAGGGAAAAGGAGAGACCCAGTACTTC. Translation: CASGLGRQGKGETQYF.